This T cell receptor (beta chain) was recovered during a study of T-cell memory formation after mild COVID-19. Study outcomes and limitations: Pre-infection memory contained some responding clones, which suggested that cross-reactive memory had joined.

Trimming at V came to 3 bases and at J to 6 bases, leaving 4 bases not matched to a gene. This CDR3 comprises 14 residues. This clonotype was seen more than once but under ten times. Its matching antigen is unknown. TCRdb re-derived calls from the 5' RACE reads in MiXCR, one entry per CDR3 protein. The sample yields 98,000 or so distinct CDR3 sequences, over 15% seen once. The chain uses TRBV12-3 or TRBV12-4 and TRBJ2-1; the match to TRBD2 covers 8 bases. This receptor was taken from a man younger than 30 who had mild COVID-19 (a few samples of this study predate the infection). Cell type and time point are not known. The sequenced sample consisted of PBMCs or a T cell subset sorted from them (not recorded which). This CDR3 is CASSFRGGFNEQFF. In DNA form, the CDR3 reads TGTGCCAGCAGTTTCCGGGGGGGCTTCAATGAGCAGTTCTTC.